This T cell receptor beta chain was obtained from a study of blood T cells in healthy people across ages. Study at large: About one barcoded beta molecule per two T cells was captured by template switching.

Every sample gave at least 6 micrograms of total RNA when it was extracted. A second PCR of 7 to 11 cycles used a sample-barcoded 5' primer and a J-beta primer mix. TCRdb reprocessed the 5' RACE reads with MiXCR, giving one entry per CDR3 protein. This table has 1,500,000 or so distinct CDR3 sequences, around 40% appearing once. This clonotype was seen a handful of times. The V end was cut by 5 bases, the J end by 6 bases, with 14 bases between. CDR1 is MNHEY, CDR2 SMNVEV, per germline (reference sequence). The CDR3 is 13 amino acids. The chain is built from TRBV27 and TRBJ2-7; D gene unclear. Material for sequencing was blood. This TCR was sampled from a woman aged 18-29 years in good health. The CDR3, as DNA: TGTGCCAGCAGTCCAAACGGGCCCTTCGAGCAGTACTTC. Its protein product is CASSPNGPFEQYF.